A selection of T cell receptor beta chains follows, all from one sample in a study of blood T cell repertoires in COVID-19. Generated by immunoSEQ multiplex PCR, the TCRdb table keeps only in-frame clones and is missing some. In the table there are around 200,000 clones, 80% to 90% of which are singletons. Sample: peripheral blood. The origin of the receptors is a woman of 80 years or more with acute or convalescent COVID-19. Both conserved end residues are part of each CDR3. A D gene is named only where the DNA matches it firmly. Not all rows give a size; the values are once, few, many and, for expanded clones, a class.

cdr3_nt cdr3_aa clone_size v_call d_call j_call
TGCGCCAGCAGTGACAGTCCTAACTATGGCTACACCTTC CASSDSPNYGYTF - TRBV10-2 - TRBJ1-2
TGTGCCAGCAGCTTTTGGGGGGAAGAGACCCAGTACTTC CASSFWGEETQYF - TRBV7-2 - TRBJ2-5
TGTGCCAGTACCAGGGGCCGGGACACTGAAGCTTTCTTT CASTRGRDTEAFF - TRBV19 - TRBJ1-1
TGCGCCAGCAGCTTGAATATGCGGGAGGCCACCGGGGAGCTGTTTTTT CASSLNMREATGELFF - TRBV5-1 TRBD2 TRBJ2-2
TGCAGCGTGCTGGGACAGGGAGGGGGCACTGAAGCTTTCTTT CSVLGQGGGTEAFF few TRBV29-1 TRBD1 TRBJ1-1
TGTGCCAGTATCTCCACCCCGAGACAGCAACACTATGGCTACACCTTC CASISTPRQQHYGYTF - TRBV19 - TRBJ1-2
TGTGCCAGCACCCAGAACACCAACACTGAAGCTTTCTTT CASTQNTNTEAFF - TRBV3-1/TRBV3-2 - TRBJ1-1
TGTGCCAGCAGCGTTAGCGTGGCAGTGGACTCTGGAAACACCATATATTTT CASSVSVAVDSGNTIYF - TRBV9 - TRBJ1-3
TGTGCCAGCACGGGACAGGGCGTACACGAGCAGTACTTC CASTGQGVHEQYF - TRBV2 TRBD1 TRBJ2-7
TGTGCCAGCAGCTTTGCGGAGAACACTGAAGCTTTCTTT CASSFAENTEAFF once TRBV11-3 - TRBJ1-1
TGTGCCAGCAGGGTGGAGGGAGTGTCTTACGAGCAGTACTTC CASRVEGVSYEQYF - TRBV2 - TRBJ2-7
TGTGCCAGCAGTGAATTTCAGGGGCAGGTTAATTCACCCCTCCACTTT CASSEFQGQVNSPLHF - TRBV25-1 - TRBJ1-6
TGTGCCAGCAGTACTCGACTAGCGGGCCGGGATACGCAGTATTTT CASSTRLAGRDTQYF - TRBV6-5 TRBD2 TRBJ2-3
TGTGCCAGCAGCCGACAGGGGCGAACTGAAGCTTTCTTT CASSRQGRTEAFF - TRBV9 TRBD1 TRBJ1-1
TGCGCCAGCAGTGAGACTAGCGGGTCCTCCTACGAGCAGTACTTC CASSETSGSSYEQYF - TRBV10-2 TRBD2 TRBJ2-7
TGTGCCAGCAGCCCACAGGGGGCTAATGAAAAACTGTTTTTT CASSPQGANEKLFF - TRBV7-8 TRBD1 TRBJ1-4
TGTGCCAGCAGTACCTACCTCGGAGAGACCCAGTACTTC CASSTYLGETQYF - TRBV6-5 - TRBJ2-5
TGTGCCAGCAGCCAAAGCGGAAACTCCTACGAGCAGTACTTC CASSQSGNSYEQYF - TRBV11-2 - TRBJ2-7
TGTGCCAGTAGCGTCTTAGCGGGATGGGAGCAGTACTTC CASSVLAGWEQYF - TRBV19 TRBD2 TRBJ2-7
TGTGCCAGCACCCCCTTAGCGGGGCGAGGAGATACGCAGTATTTT CASTPLAGRGDTQYF - TRBV7-2 TRBD2 TRBJ2-3
TGTGCCAGCAGGGACAATAACTATGGCTACACCTTC CASRDNNYGYTF once TRBV6-5 - TRBJ1-2
TGTGCCAGCAGAGACAGTAAAGAGACCCAGTACTTC CASRDSKETQYF - TRBV28 - TRBJ2-5